These 19 T cell receptor beta chains originate from one sample sequenced in a study of T cell changes during pregnancy in multiple sclerosis. TCRdb's copy holds only in-frame clones and misses some; the assay was immunoSEQ multiplex PCR. The profile shows 56,000 or so clones, roughly nine tenths of them singletons. This specimen was peripheral blood, taken in the first trimester of pregnancy. The receptors derive from a female donor in good health, enrolled as a control in a pregnancy study.

In its sample, this clone was seen once. The chain combines TRBV11-2 with TRBJ1-2, with D possibly TRBD1 on 5 matching bases. Germline lookup yields CDR1 SGHAT and CDR2 FQNNGV. V was trimmed by 3 bases and J by 0 bases, leaving 8 bases between them. The CDR3 is made up of 14 amino acids. Here the CDR3 reads CASSFGRANYGYTF. For the CDR3, the DNA is TGTGCCAGCAGCTTCGGCAGGGCTAACTATGGCTACACCTTC.

The chain has TRBV11-3 and TRBJ2-3; TRBD2 matches at 8 bases. Germline V gives CDR1 SGHNT, CDR2 YENEEA. V was pared by 7 bases and J by 9 bases, with 9 bases of the junction left unmatched. CDR3 length: 13 residues. CDR3 residues: CASTPPKRETQYF. Written as DNA, the CDR3 is TGTGCCAGCACCCCCCCGAAGCGGGAGACGCAGTATTTT.

This clone was recorded once. The genes are TRBV27 and TRBJ1-2, with a tentative D call TRBD1 (5 bases). Between the trimmed V and J ends, which lost 5 bases and 3 bases, there was a span of 10 bases. CDR3 length equals 13 residues. CDR1 is MNHEY, CDR2 SMNVEV, per germline (reference sequence). CDR3 in amino acids: CASSPQGDYGYTF. CDR3 DNA sequence: TGTGCCAGCAGTCCTCAAGGGGACTATGGCTACACCTTC.

The chain links TRBV27 to TRBJ1-5; 7 bases agree with TRBD1. V shed 5 bases and J 5 bases; nucleotides not matched to a gene: 3. In germline, CDR1 is MNHEY, CDR2 SMNVEV (reference sequence). There are 13 residues in the CDR3. CDR3 in amino acids: CASSQTGDQPQHF. CDR3 nucleotide sequence: TGTGCCAGCAGTCAAACAGGGGATCAGCCCCAGCATTTT.

CDR3 in DNA: TGTGCCAGTACTCGGGGAGGCGGGGGCACAGATACGCAGTATTTT. Encoded protein: CASTRGGGGTDTQYF. This rearrangement joins TRBV19 to TRBJ2-3; TRBD2 is a possible D gene (6 bases). Germline V lookup: CDR1 LNHDA, CDR2 SQIVND (reference sequence). V shed 7 bases and J shed 1 base, with 15 bases lying between them. The CDR3 length is 15 residues.

V is TRBV19 and J is TRBJ2-7, with D possibly being TRBD2 (6 bases). Germline V gives CDR1 LNHDA, CDR2 SQIVND (reference sequence). The CDR3 is 15 amino acids. Trimming cost V 5 bases and J 4 bases, with 18 bases left between them. The CDR3 DNA reads as TGTGCCAGTAGTCCGAATCGGGACTCTCGGTACGAGCAGTACTTC. Protein: CASSPNRDSRYEQYF.

This rearrangement joins TRBV9 to TRBJ1-2; 11 nucleotides agree with TRBD1. With 0 bases clipped from V and 5 bases from J, the junction kept 3 bases outside the gene matches. CDR1 and CDR2 from the germline V gene are SGDLS and YYNGEE. The CDR3 totals 15 residues. The CDR3 sequence: CASSVAGQGVYGYTF. The DNA of the CDR3 is TGTGCCAGCAGCGTAGCGGGACAGGGGGTTTATGGCTACACCTTC.

This clone was observed a handful of times. The chain joins TRBV19 to TRBJ1-2; D uncertain. Germline V gene lookup returns CDR1 LNHDA and CDR2 SQIVND (reference sequence). Between the trimmed V and J ends, which lost 5 bases and 5 bases, there was a span of 3 bases. This CDR3 region has 10 residues. CDR3 sequence (DNA): TGTGCCAGTAGTGCGTATGGCTACACCTTC. It yields the protein CASSAYGYTF.

The chain combines TRBV10-3 with TRBJ2-3, with 7 bases fitting TRBD2. The CDR3 sequence is 14 residues long. CDR1 is ENHRY, CDR2 SYGVKD, per germline. V lost 10 bases and J lost 0; bases outside the gene matches: 7. CDR3 protein: CATRSGLSTDTQYF. Here the CDR3 DNA reads TGTGCCACACGTAGCGGGCTAAGCACAGATACGCAGTATTTT.

This chain joins TRBV7-2 and TRBJ2-3; no clear D. The V end was cut by 7 bases, the J end by 3 bases, with 14 bases between. CDR3 length: 14 residues. Germline V gives CDR1 SGHTA, CDR2 FQGNSA. CDR3 protein: CASKLRVGTDTQYF. The CDR3 region has the DNA TGTGCCAGCAAGCTCCGGGTTGGGACAGATACGCAGTATTTT.

The V and J genes are TRBV6-1 and TRBJ1-6; D unclear. This CDR3 is 17 amino acids long. Trimming removed 4 bases from V and 10 bases from J, with 23 bases in between. Germline-derived CDR1 and CDR2 are MNHNS and SASEGT. CDR3 amino acids: CASSARVGRRPGSPLHF. CDR3 DNA: TGTGCCAGCAGTGCCCGTGTAGGTCGACGACCGGGATCACCCCTCCACTTT.

The rearrangement links TRBV6-5 to TRBJ2-2, with D possibly TRBD1 on 5 matching bases. This CDR3 contains 16 residues. CDR1 is MNHEY and CDR2 is SVGAGI in the germline V gene. Trimming removed 4 bases from V and 8 bases from J, with 20 bases in between. Here the CDR3 DNA reads TGTGCCAGCAGTTTAGCTCCCGGACACCAGAGAGGGGAGCTGTTTTTT. This sequence encodes CASSLAPGHQRGELFF.

This chain uses TRBV2 with TRBJ2-1; TRBD2 matches 12 bases. Germline values: CDR1 SNHLY, CDR2 FYNNEI. V lost 3 bases and J lost 5; bases outside the gene matches: 8. The CDR3 covers 17 residues. The CDR3, as DNA: TGTGCCAGCAGTGATCGAACTAGCGGGAGGCGGGACAATGAGCAGTTCTTC. Its protein product is CASSDRTSGRRDNEQFF.

The chain joins TRBV25-1 to TRBJ2-3; D remains unclear. Trimming removed 5 bases from V and 2 bases from J, with 17 bases in between. The CDR3 totals 16 residues. The germline gives CDR1 MGHDK, CDR2 SYGVNS. CDR3 in DNA: TGTGCCAGCAGTAGCCGAGCCACCACCCTCACAGATACGCAGTATTTT. Translated, it gives CASSSRATTLTDTQYF. The whole variable domain, filled in from reference TRBV25-1 and TRBJ2-3, reads EADIYQTPRYLVIGTGKKITLECSQTMGHDKMYWYQQDPGMELHLIHYSYGVNSTEKGDLSSESTVSRIRTEHFPLTLESARPSHTSQYLCASSSRATTLTDTQYFGPGTRLTVL.

V and J are TRBV28 and TRBJ1-1, with 8 bases fitting TRBD1. Per the germline V gene, CDR1 is MDHEN and CDR2 is SYDVKM. This CDR3 spans 13 amino acids. J lost 7 bases, V lost 6 bases, and 7 bases had no gene match. The CDR3 is CASRMTGALEAFF. CDR3 coding DNA: TGTGCCAGCAGGATGACAGGGGCCCTTGAAGCTTTCTTT. Full variable domain (outside the CDR3, taken from reference TRBV28 and TRBJ1-1): DVKVTQSSRYLVKRTGEKVFLECVQDMDHENMFWYRQDPGLGLRLIYFSYDVKMKEKGDIPEGYSVSREKKERFSLILESASTNQTSMYLCASRMTGALEAFFGQGTRLTVV.

This chain joins TRBV11-2 and TRBJ1-2; D is possibly TRBD1 (6 bases). The CDR3 is made up of 15 amino acids. Germline CDR1 reads SGHAT; CDR2 reads FQNNGV. V was shortened by 6 bases and J by 5 bases, with 19 bases between the two germline ends. This CDR3 is CASSLGAMGPYGYTF. The CDR3 region has the DNA TGTGCCAGCAGTCTGGGGGCTATGGGCCCTTATGGCTACACCTTC.

V and J are TRBV9 and TRBJ2-1; D gene ambiguous. CDR1 and CDR2 (germline): SGDLS, YYNGEE. Trimming cost V 5 bases and J 4 bases, with 16 bases left between them. There are 15 residues in the CDR3. The CDR3 protein is CASRVAGSNYNEQFF. The CDR3 nucleotides read TGTGCCAGCAGGGTTGCCGGGTCCAATTACAATGAGCAGTTCTTC.

This chain connects TRBV7-4 to TRBJ1-5; unclear D gene. V was cut by 3 bases and J by 7 bases, with 10 bases left in between. The CDR3 is 13 amino acids. From germline, CDR1 is SGHVT and CDR2 SQSDAQ. DNA of the CDR3: TGTGCCAGCAGCTTCACGAGGGAACAGCCCCAGCATTTT. Protein: CASSFTREQPQHF.

The chain couples TRBV19 to TRBJ2-1; 8 nucleotides match TRBD1. CDR1 is LNHDA, CDR2 SQIVND, per germline (reference sequence). The ends lost 3 bases at V and 2 bases at J; junction bases unmatched: 6. The CDR3 spans 16 residues. The CDR3 protein is CASSIRQGLTYNEQFF. The CDR3 nucleotides are TGTGCCAGTAGTATCCGACAGGGGCTAACCTACAATGAGCAGTTCTTC.